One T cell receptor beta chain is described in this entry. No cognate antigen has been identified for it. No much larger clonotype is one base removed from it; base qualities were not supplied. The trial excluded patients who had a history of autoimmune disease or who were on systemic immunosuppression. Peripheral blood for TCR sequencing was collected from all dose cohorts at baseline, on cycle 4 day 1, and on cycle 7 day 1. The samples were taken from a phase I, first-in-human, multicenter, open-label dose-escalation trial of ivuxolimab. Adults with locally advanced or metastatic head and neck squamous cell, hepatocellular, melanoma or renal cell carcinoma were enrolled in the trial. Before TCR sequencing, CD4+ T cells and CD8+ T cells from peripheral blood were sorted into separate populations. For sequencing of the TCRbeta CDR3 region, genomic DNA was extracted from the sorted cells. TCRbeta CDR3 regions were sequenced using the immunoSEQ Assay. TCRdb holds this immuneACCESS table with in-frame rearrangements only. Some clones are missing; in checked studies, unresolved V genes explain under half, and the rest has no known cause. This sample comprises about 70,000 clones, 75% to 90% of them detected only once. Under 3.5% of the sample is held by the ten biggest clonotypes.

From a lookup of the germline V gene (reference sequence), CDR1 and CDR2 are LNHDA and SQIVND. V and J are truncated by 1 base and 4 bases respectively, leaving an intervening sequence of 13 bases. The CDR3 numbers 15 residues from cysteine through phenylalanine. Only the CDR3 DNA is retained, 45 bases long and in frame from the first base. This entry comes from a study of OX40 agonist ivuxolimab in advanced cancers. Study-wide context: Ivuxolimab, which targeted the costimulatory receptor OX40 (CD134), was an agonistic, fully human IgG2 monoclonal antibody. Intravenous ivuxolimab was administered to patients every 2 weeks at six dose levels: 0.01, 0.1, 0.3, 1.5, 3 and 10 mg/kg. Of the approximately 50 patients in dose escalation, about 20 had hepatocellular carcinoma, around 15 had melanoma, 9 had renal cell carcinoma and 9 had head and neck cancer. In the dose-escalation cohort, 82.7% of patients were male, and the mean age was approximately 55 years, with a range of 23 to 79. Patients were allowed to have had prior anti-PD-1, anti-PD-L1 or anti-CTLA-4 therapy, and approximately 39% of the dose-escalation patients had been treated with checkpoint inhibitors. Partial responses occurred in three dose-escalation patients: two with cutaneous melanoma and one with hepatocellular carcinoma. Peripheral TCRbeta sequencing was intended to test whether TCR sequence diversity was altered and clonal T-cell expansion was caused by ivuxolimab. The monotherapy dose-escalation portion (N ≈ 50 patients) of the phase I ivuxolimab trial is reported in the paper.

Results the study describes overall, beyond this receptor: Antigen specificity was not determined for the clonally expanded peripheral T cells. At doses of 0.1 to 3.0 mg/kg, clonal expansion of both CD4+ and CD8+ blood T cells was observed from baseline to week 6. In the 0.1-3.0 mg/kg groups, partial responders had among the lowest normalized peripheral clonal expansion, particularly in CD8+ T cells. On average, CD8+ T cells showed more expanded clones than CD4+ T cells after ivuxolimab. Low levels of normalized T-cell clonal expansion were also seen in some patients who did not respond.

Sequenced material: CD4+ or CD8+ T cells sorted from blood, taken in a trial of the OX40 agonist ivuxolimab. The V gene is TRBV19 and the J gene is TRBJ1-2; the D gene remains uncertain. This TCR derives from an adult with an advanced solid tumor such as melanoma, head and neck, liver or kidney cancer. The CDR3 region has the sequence CASSIGGFSGYGYTF. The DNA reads TGTGCCAGTAGTATAGGAGGGTTTTCGGGCTATGGCTACACCTTC.